Included here is one T cell receptor beta chain sequence, with context. As yet, its antigen is unknown. This sample is drawn from a study of T cells after posttransplantation cyclophosphamide. Study-level results: Recipient CMV seropositivity and CMV reactivation strongly tracked TRB clonality. Donor CD8+ memory clones often dominated recipient blood repertoires at later times. Blood and skin or GI T cell repertoires showed limited TRB overlap.

The protocol was immunoSEQ multiplex PCR, while the TCRdb copy is restricted to in-frame clones and leaves out a portion. The profile covers under 75,000 clones, with 80% to 95% appearing a single time and about 3% taken by the ten largest. This CDR3 has 16 residues. The germline V gene has CDR1 SGHRS and CDR2 YFSETQ. Trimming pared 2 bases from V and 5 bases from J, leaving 18 bases between. The sample taken for sequencing was PBMCs. The sequence came from a woman under 40 in good health and a related stem cell transplant donor. The rearrangement links TRBV5-1 to TRBJ2-3; D might be TRBD2 (6 bases). The CDR3 reads CASSLVERVPGDTQYF. DNA of the CDR3: TGCGCCAGCAGCTTAGTCGAGCGGGTTCCGGGAGATACGCAGTATTTT.